The 26 T cell receptor beta chains given below trace back to one sample, sequenced in a study of blood T cells in healthy people across ages. Primed by a sample-barcoded 5' primer and a J-beta primer mix, a second PCR proceeded for roughly 7 to 11 cycles. MiXCR was run by TCRdb on the 5' RACE reads, yielding one entry per CDR3 protein. The sample has around 700,000 distinct CDR3 sequences, 25% seen once. These same records also appear under a second study, on T cells of mothers and their children.

The sample was blood. These receptors came from a boy between 10 and 17 years old in good health.

This clonotype was counted between two and nine times. The chain combines TRBV27 with TRBJ2-7, with TRBD1 matching over 8 bases. This CDR3 comprises 15 residues. V shed 6 bases, J shed 2 bases, and the junction held 9 bases outside the gene matches. Germline loops: CDR1 MNHEY, CDR2 SMNVEV (reference sequence). CDR3 protein: CASRATGTGTYEQYF. CDR3 sequence (DNA): TGTGCCAGCAGGGCAACCGGGACAGGAACCTACGAGCAGTACTTC.

Only a few counts were recorded for this clonotype. The chain carries TRBV9 and TRBJ2-3, with 14 bases lining up with TRBD2. V gave up 4 bases and J gave up 5 bases; unmatched junction bases: 12. Germline V lookup: CDR1 SGDLS, CDR2 YYNGEE. This CDR3 has 18 amino acids. CDR3 sequence: CASSPPWGLAGDGDTQYF. CDR3 nucleotide sequence: TGTGCCAGCAGCCCACCCTGGGGACTAGCGGGAGATGGAGATACGCAGTATTTT.

The chain has TRBV5-1 and TRBJ1-1; 8 nucleotides match TRBD1. This CDR3 is 13 amino acids long. The germline CDR1 and CDR2 sequences are SGHRS and YFSETQ. Losses at the gene ends were 4 bases for V and 7 bases for J; bases not matched to a gene: 6. The CDR3, as DNA: TGCGCCAGCAGCCTGACAGGGGTCGGTGAAGCTTTCTTT. The encoded protein is CASSLTGVGEAFF.

This sequence joins TRBV24-1 and TRBJ2-1; 7 positions agree with TRBD2. The CDR3 runs 12 residues. Germline-derived CDR1 and CDR2 are KGHDR and SFDVKD. J lost 9 bases, V lost 9 bases, and 7 bases had no gene match. The CDR3 spells CATGGEGTEQFF. DNA of the CDR3: TGTGCCACCGGGGGGGAGGGGACTGAGCAGTTCTTC.

The chain employs TRBV4-1 and TRBJ2-2; D ambiguous. The CDR3 spans 15 residues. The germline CDR1 and CDR2 sequences are MGHRA and YSYEKL. Trimming removed 3 bases from V and 6 bases from J, with 14 bases in between. The CDR3: CASSHSQGISGELFF. The CDR3 DNA reads TGCGCCAGCAGCCATTCACAAGGGATCTCCGGGGAGCTGTTTTTT.

The chain employs TRBV7-9 and TRBJ2-5; D unclear. The CDR3 is made up of 12 amino acids. Between the trimmed V and J ends, which lost 1 base and 7 bases, there was a span of 7 bases. The germline V gene has CDR1 SEHNR and CDR2 FQNEAQ (reference sequence). CDR3 residues: CASSLDDGTQYF. In DNA, the CDR3 is TGTGCCAGCAGCTTAGATGACGGGACCCAGTACTTC. The entire variable domain, with the rest obtained from reference TRBV7-9 and TRBJ2-5, is as follows: DTGVSQNPRHKITKRGQNVTFRCDPISEHNRLYWYRQTLGQGPEFLTYFQNEAQLEKSRLLSDRFSAERPKGSFSTLEIQRTEQGDSAMYLCASSLDDGTQYFGPGTRLLVL.

This clonotype was observed a handful of times. The J gene is TRBJ1-1, the V gene TRBV12-5; 9 nucleotides match TRBD1. With 5 bases clipped from V and 2 bases from J, the junction kept 9 bases outside the gene matches. The CDR3 runs 16 residues. In germline, CDR1 is LGHNT, CDR2 FRNRAP. The CDR3 here is CASGPGTGRTNTEAFF. In DNA form, the CDR3 reads TGTGCTAGTGGTCCAGGGACAGGGAGAACAAACACTGAAGCTTTCTTT.

J is TRBJ2-1 and V is TRBV14, with D possibly TRBD2 on 6 matching bases. Germline-derived CDR1 and CDR2 are SGHDN and FVKESK. V dropped 4 bases and J dropped 5 bases, with 12 bases sitting between them. This CDR3 is built from 14 residues. The CDR3: CASSRDWINNEQFF. The CDR3 DNA is TGTGCCAGCAGCCGGGACTGGATCAACAATGAGCAGTTCTTC.

This clonotype was observed a few times. The chain combines TRBV10-3 with TRBJ2-2, with D perhaps matching TRBD1 (6 bases). The germline V gene has CDR1 ENHRY and CDR2 SYGVKD. V lost 11 bases, J lost 5 bases, and 12 bases lay in between. CDR3 size: 12 residues. The CDR3 protein is CAAQGPTGELFF. CDR3 coding DNA: TGTGCCGCACAGGGTCCAACCGGGGAGCTGTTTTTT.

The genes are TRBV7-9 and TRBJ2-5; D might be TRBD1 (6 bases). The DNA matches TRBJ2-7 better at its end, which makes the J call doubtful. CDR1 is SEHNR and CDR2 is FQNEAQ in the germline V gene (reference sequence). The CDR3 covers 15 residues. CDR3 DNA: TGTGCCAGCAGCTTCGCCGGGACATCCCTCTACGAGCAGTACTTC. It is translated as CASSFAGTSLYEQYF.

The rearrangement uses TRBV12-3 or TRBV12-4 and TRBJ1-2; a possible D gene is TRBD1 (5 bases). Trimming cost V 6 bases and J 8 bases, with 16 bases left between them. This CDR3 region has 13 residues. As DNA, the CDR3 is TGTGCCAGCAGCCGGGGGGTCCTGTGGGGCTACACCTTC. It codes for CASSRGVLWGYTF.

V gene TRBV11-2 combines with J gene TRBJ2-3, with 8 bases fitting TRBD2. There are 15 residues in the CDR3. V lost 1 base and J lost 5; bases outside the gene matches: 5. CDR1 is SGHAT and CDR2 is FQNNGV in the germline V gene. Here the CDR3 reads CASSLVVLAGDTQYF. Here the CDR3 DNA reads TGTGCCAGCAGCTTAGTAGTCCTAGCGGGAGATACGCAGTATTTT.

J is TRBJ2-5 and V is TRBV7-2; 7 bases line up with TRBD2. The J call may be incorrect, as the DNA end agrees better with TRBJ2-1. CDR3 length: 18 residues. The germline CDR1 and CDR2 sequences are SGHTA and FQGNSA. CDR3 nucleotide sequence: TGTGCCAGCAGCTTTTTCCTAGCGGTATCGTGGACCTACAATGAGCAGTTCTTC. Protein sequence: CASSFFLAVSWTYNEQFF.

The gene calls are TRBV6-1 and TRBJ2-6; D remains unclear. Trimming left V 7 bases short and J 3 bases short, with 10 bases between. This CDR3 region has 14 residues. The germline CDR1 and CDR2 sequences are MNHNS and SASEGT. The CDR3, as DNA: TGTGCCAGCACACTGGAAATTGGGGCCAACGTCCTGACTTTC. This gives the protein CASTLEIGANVLTF.

The genes are TRBV7-2 and TRBJ1-3; unclear D gene. CDR1 and CDR2 (germline): SGHTA, FQGNSA. The CDR3 contains 14 residues. V lost 1 base, J lost 3 bases, and 7 bases lay in between. The DNA of the CDR3 is TGTGCCAGCAGCTTAGGAGTGAATGGAAACACCATATATTTT. Translated, it gives CASSLGVNGNTIYF.

This clonotype showed up just a few times. J is TRBJ2-7 and V is TRBV7-2; D is perhaps TRBD1 or TRBD2 (5 bases each). The length of the CDR3 is 15 residues. Trimming left V 6 bases short and J 6 bases short, with 21 bases between. Germline CDR1 and CDR2: SGHTA and FQGNSA. The CDR3, as DNA: TGTGCCAGCAGTCCCCGGGGACCAAGAAGAGGCGAGCAGTACTTC. This translates into CASSPRGPRRGEQYF.

The chain joins TRBV6-5 to TRBJ2-7; D is possibly TRBD1 (5 bases). V gave up 5 bases and J gave up 3 bases, with 14 bases separating them. The germline gives CDR1 MNHEY, CDR2 SVGAGI. The length of the CDR3 is 14 residues. CDR3: CASSTGNPLYEQYF. The CDR3 bases are TGTGCCAGCAGTACAGGAAACCCCCTCTACGAGCAGTACTTC.

The V and J genes are TRBV3-1 and TRBJ2-5; 9 positions agree with TRBD2. Germline CDR1 reads LGHDT; CDR2 reads YNNKEL (reference sequence). Trimming cost V 1 base and J 5 bases; bases outside gene matches: 2. The CDR3 totals 14 residues. CDR3 region: CASSQGTSVETQYF. In nucleotides, the CDR3 is TGTGCCAGCAGCCAAGGGACTAGCGTCGAGACCCAGTACTTC.

DNA for the CDR3: TGTGCCAGCAGCCAAGTTAGAGGGAGCTCCTACGAGCAGTACTTC. It translates to CASSQVRGSSYEQYF. The gene calls are TRBV3-1 and TRBJ2-7; a weak D match, TRBD2 (5 bases). The CDR3 is 15 amino acids. CDR1 is LGHDT, CDR2 YNNKEL, per germline (reference sequence). V lost 1 base to trimming and J lost 0 bases, with 10 bases between them.

This clonotype was seen a few times. The V gene is TRBV20-1, the J gene TRBJ2-7; tentatively, D is TRBD1 or TRBD2 (5 bases each). Trimming cost V 2 bases and J 6 bases, with 20 bases left between them. Germline V gene sequence: CDR1 DFQATT, CDR2 SNEGSKA (reference sequence). CDR3 length equals 15 residues. CDR3 DNA: TGCAGTGCTAGATCAGGGATGGCCCCTCGGGGCGAGCAGTACTTC. This translates into CSARSGMAPRGEQYF.

The chain is built from TRBV29-1 and TRBJ2-3, with 9 bases that match TRBD1. J was trimmed by 3 bases and V by 7 bases; bases with no gene match: 2. CDR3 length equals 12 residues. The germline CDR1 and CDR2 sequences are SQVTM and ANQGSEA. In nucleotides, the CDR3 is TGCAGCGGGGGACAGGGAACAGATACGCAGTATTTT. This codes for CSGGQGTDTQYF.

There are a few counts of this clonotype. This is likely a read error, given that the CDR3 carries no conserved phenylalanine or tryptophan at its end. The chain is built from TRBV11-2 and TRBJ1-6; possible D gene TRBD1, 6 bases. The V end was cut by 5 bases, the J end by 9 bases, with 11 bases between. Germline V lookup: CDR1 SGHAT, CDR2 FQNNGV. The CDR3 consists of 13 residues. CDR3 protein: CASSLQGGSPLHL. In DNA form, the CDR3 reads TGTGCCAGCAGCCTCCAAGGGGGTTCACCCCTCCACCTT.

This clonotype came up a few times. The genes are TRBV21-1 and TRBJ2-5; the table's D call of TRBD1 was not tested on the DNA. The end of the DNA aligns better with TRBJ2-7, so the J call may be wrong. TRBV21-1 is a recognized pseudogene. The CDR3 runs to 15 residues. The CDR3 reads CASSKVGRVKYEQYF. CDR3 bases: TGTGCCAGCAGCAAAGTTGGCAGGGTAAAGTACGAGCAGTACTTC.

V is TRBV28 and J is TRBJ2-7; the match to TRBD1 covers 7 bases. Trimming at V came to 5 bases and at J to 1 base, leaving 8 bases not matched to a gene. Germline assignment: CDR1 MDHEN and CDR2 SYDVKM. The length of the CDR3 is 15 residues. The CDR3 reads CASSLLTGQSYEQYF. DNA of the CDR3: TGTGCCAGCAGTCTATTGACAGGGCAGTCCTACGAGCAGTACTTC.

The rearrangement uses TRBV12-3 or TRBV12-4 and TRBJ1-1; D is perhaps TRBD1 (6 bases). The CDR3 covers 14 residues. The V end was cut by 4 bases, the J end by 5 bases, with 14 bases between. The CDR3 DNA sequence: TGTGCCAGCAGTTCCCTTGCAGGGGAGACTGAAGCTTTCTTT. This gives the protein CASSSLAGETEAFF.

The J gene is TRBJ2-5, the V gene TRBV10-3; D gene ambiguous. The V gene's germline CDR1 is ENHRY and CDR2 SYGVKD. Trimming took 0 bases from V and 0 from J, leaving 8 bases between them. This CDR3 comprises 15 residues. CDR3 sequence reads: CAISESEAYQETQYF. DNA for the CDR3: TGTGCCATCAGTGAGTCGGAAGCGTACCAAGAGACCCAGTACTTC.